This paragraph reports one T cell receptor beta chain. This sample is part of a study of blood T cell repertoires in COVID-19. Overall study: Donors in the United States, Italy and Spain gave samples during acute or convalescent COVID-19.

In the authors' workflow: The assay estimated nucleated cells by amplifying reference gene primers. The protocol was immunoSEQ multiplex PCR, while the TCRdb copy is restricted to in-frame clones and leaves out a portion. The DNA gave D and trimming, while V, J and clone size come from that table. Among approximately 76,000 clones listed, about 83% were seen once. This clonotype originated in a man aged 80 or over with active or convalescent COVID-19. The sequenced sample consisted of peripheral blood.

The CDR3 region is CSVYRGNYGYTF. The CDR3 nucleotides are TGCAGCGTGTACAGGGGGAACTATGGCTACACCTTC. The rearrangement uses TRBV29-1 and TRBJ1-2; 8 bases are shared with TRBD1. V gave up 6 bases and J gave up 2 bases; unmatched junction bases: 2. Germline assignment: CDR1 SQVTM and CDR2 ANQGSEA. The CDR3 length is 12 residues.